This T cell receptor (beta chain) came from a study of molecular identifiers for immune sequencing clone quantification. The length of the CDR3 is 15 residues. This clonotype was observed a handful of times. Its antigen is as yet unknown. As previously described, bulk TCR libraries were made using listed TCR primers. MiXCR, run by TCRdb on the PCR reads, gives a single entry per CDR3 protein. In the table there are approximately 550,000 distinct CDR3 sequences, 20% to 25% of which are singletons. General study points: The sizes of highly expanded clones could be underestimated when identical TCR molecules share a barcode.

This clonotype originated in a human donor in good health. Some libraries in this study had Jurkat cell RNA spiked in. Sample: naive CD8+ T cells from blood, with Jurkat cell RNA spiked in. Regarding subset: FACS-sorted CD8+CD4-CCR7+CD45RA+ naive T cells. J is TRBJ1-5 and V is TRBV21-1. TRBV21-1 is designated a pseudogene. The CDR3 region is CASSKGRDSNQPQHF. CDR3 coding DNA: TGTGCCAGCAGCAAAGGAAGGGATAGCAATCAGCCCCAGCATTTT.